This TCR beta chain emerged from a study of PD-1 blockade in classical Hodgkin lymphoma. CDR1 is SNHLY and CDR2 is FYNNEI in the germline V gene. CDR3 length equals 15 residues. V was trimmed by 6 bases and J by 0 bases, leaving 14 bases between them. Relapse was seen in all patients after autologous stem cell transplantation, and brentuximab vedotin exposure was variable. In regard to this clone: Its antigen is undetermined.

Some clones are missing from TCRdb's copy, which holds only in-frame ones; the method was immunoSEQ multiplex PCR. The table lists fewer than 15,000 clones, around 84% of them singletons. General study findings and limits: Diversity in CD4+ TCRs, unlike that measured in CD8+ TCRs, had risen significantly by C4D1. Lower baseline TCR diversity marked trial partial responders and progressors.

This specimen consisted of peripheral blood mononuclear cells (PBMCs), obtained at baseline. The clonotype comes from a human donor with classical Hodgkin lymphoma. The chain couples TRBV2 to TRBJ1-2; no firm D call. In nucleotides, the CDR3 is TGTGCCAGCAGCCCCTTCGGAGAAGCTAACTATGGCTACACCTTC. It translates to CASSPFGEANYGYTF.